Presented here are 17 T cell receptor beta chains from one specimen sequenced in a study of identifying expanded T cells in peripheral blood. Only in-frame clones appear in the TCRdb table, and some are missing; sequencing was by immunoSEQ multiplex PCR. Altogether around 70,000 clones are present, about nine tenths being singletons, with the ten largest covering 3.3%. Sequenced sample: blood. Receptor source: a person between 18 and 75 years old in good health.

V and J are TRBV7-2 and TRBJ2-1; the D gene could be TRBD1 or TRBD2 (5 bases each). The CDR3 sequence is 16 residues long. V shed 3 bases and J shed 5 bases, with 17 bases lying between them. Germline-derived CDR1 and CDR2 are SGHTA and FQGNSA. The CDR3 region has the DNA TGTGCCAGCAGCTTTTTCGCCGGGACCCAACACAATGAGCAGTTCTTC. This codes for CASSFFAGTQHNEQFF.

The chain employs TRBV4-1 and TRBJ1-2, with unresolved D. Germline V gives CDR1 MGHRA, CDR2 YSYEKL. The CDR3 runs 14 residues. Trimming took off 0 bases at V and 4 bases at J, with 9 bases between the two ends. CDR3 loop: CASSQESGFYGYTF. The CDR3 DNA reads as TGCGCCAGCAGCCAAGAGTCGGGGTTCTATGGCTACACCTTC.

The chain has TRBV27 and TRBJ1-2; D is unclear. The CDR3 covers 14 residues. CDR1 MNHEY and CDR2 SMNVEV come from the germline V gene (reference sequence). V was shortened by 4 bases and J by 1 base, with 10 bases between the two germline ends. CDR3 nucleotides: TGTGCCAGCAGTTACGGAAACGGTAACTATGGCTACACCTTC. Translated: CASSYGNGNYGYTF.

The chain uses TRBV7-2 and TRBJ2-2; 8 nucleotides align to TRBD2. This CDR3 comprises 15 residues. Germline V lookup: CDR1 SGHTA, CDR2 FQGNSA. With V trimmed by 3 bases and J by 5 bases, 5 bases remained unmatched. The CDR3 coding sequence is TGTGCCAGCAGCTTGAGAGCGGGGGAGACCGGGGAGCTGTTTTTT. Amino acid sequence: CASSLRAGETGELFF.

The genes are TRBV28 and TRBJ1-2, with 7 bases fitting TRBD1. The J segment lost 3 bases and the V segment lost 7 bases, leaving 20 bases of the junction unmatched. CDR1 and CDR2 from the germline V gene are MDHEN and SYDVKM. This CDR3 has 18 amino acids. This CDR3 is CASTQPASTGNVDYGYTF. The DNA for the CDR3 is TGTGCCAGCACCCAACCCGCCTCGACAGGGAACGTTGACTATGGCTACACCTTC.

The rearrangement links TRBV4-3 to TRBJ2-7; 9 nucleotides line up with TRBD1. CDR3 length: 15 residues. The germline CDR1 and CDR2 sequences are LGHNA and YSLEER. V lost 1 base to trimming and J lost 3 bases; unmatched junction nucleotides: 4. The CDR3 nucleotides are TGCGCCAGCAGCCAAGTTGACAGGGGGGGCTACGAGCAGTACTTC. Amino acids: CASSQVDRGGYEQYF.

The chain uses TRBV19 and TRBJ1-2, with D tentatively TRBD1 (5 bases). Germline values: CDR1 LNHDA, CDR2 SQIVND (reference sequence). V shed 5 bases and J shed 2 bases, with 15 bases lying between them. This CDR3 comprises 15 residues. The CDR3 nucleotides read TGTGCCAGTAGTCTGGATCTGACAGCGAACTATGGCTACACCTTC. It encodes CASSLDLTANYGYTF.

This sequence joins TRBV5-4 and TRBJ1-5, with D tentatively TRBD1 (6 bases). Germline lookup yields CDR1 SGHNT and CDR2 YYREEE (reference sequence). V was shortened by 4 bases and J by 8 bases, with 16 bases between the two germline ends. This CDR3 has 14 amino acids. The DNA for the CDR3 is TGTGCCAGCAGCATAGGGGGGTCGGTGGAGCCCCAGCATTTT. It is translated as CASSIGGSVEPQHF.

V and J are TRBV9 and TRBJ1-3; D not resolved. From germline, CDR1 is SGDLS and CDR2 YYNGEE. This CDR3 spans 15 amino acids. Trimming stripped 2 bases from V and 0 bases from J, with 9 bases between. For the CDR3, the DNA is TGTGCCAGCAGCGTTAGTGGATACTCTGGAAACACCATATATTTT. Translating gives CASSVSGYSGNTIYF.

The rearrangement joins TRBV7-8 to TRBJ2-3; D gene uncertain. CDR1 SGHVS and CDR2 FQNEAQ come from the germline V gene. V was pared by 0 bases and J by 0 bases, with 10 bases between. The CDR3 consists of 16 residues. In DNA form, the CDR3 reads TGTGCCAGCAGCTTAGCGCCAATTGAAAGCACAGATACGCAGTATTTT. As protein: CASSLAPIESTDTQYF.

This sequence joins TRBV11-1 and TRBJ2-7; 9 bases map to TRBD2. J gave up 7 bases and V 1 base, and 5 bases lay outside the gene matches. The CDR3 is made up of 14 amino acids. The germline gives CDR1 SGHAT, CDR2 FQDESV (reference sequence). CDR3 nucleotide sequence: TGTGCCAGCAGCTTAGGTAGCGGGAGAAGGGAGCAGTACTTC. Translating it yields CASSLGSGRREQYF. Using reference TRBV11-1 and TRBJ2-7 for the parts outside the CDR3, the full variable domain is EAEVAQSPRYKITEKSQAVAFWCDPISGHATLYWYRQILGQGPELLVQFQDESVVDDSQLPKDRFSAERLKGVDSTLKIQPAELGDSAMYLCASSLGSGRREQYFGPGTRLTVT.

The genes are TRBV7-9 and TRBJ2-1; no reliable D call. CDR1 SEHNR and CDR2 FQNEAQ come from the germline V gene (reference sequence). The CDR3 consists of 13 residues. The V end lost 2 bases, the J end lost 0 bases, and 2 bases lay between the germline ends. The CDR3 DNA follows: TGTGCCAGCAGCTTAAGCTCCTACAATGAGCAGTTCTTC. It codes for CASSLSSYNEQFF.

The CDR3: CASSYTGQTNTGELFF. CDR3 bases: TGTGCCAGCAGTTACACGGGACAGACGAACACCGGGGAGCTGTTTTTT. This chain connects TRBV28 to TRBJ2-2; the match to TRBD1 covers 7 bases. Unmatched junction bases numbered 5, after V lost 4 bases and J lost 0 bases. Germline V gene sequence: CDR1 MDHEN, CDR2 SYDVKM. The CDR3 sequence is 16 residues long.

In its sample, this clone was seen once. J is TRBJ1-2 and V is TRBV7-9; D might be TRBD1 (6 bases). The CDR3 totals 15 residues. The germline V gene encodes CDR1 SEHNR and CDR2 FQNEAQ (reference sequence). Between the trimmed V and J ends, which lost 6 bases and 4 bases, there was a span of 18 bases. CDR3 nucleotides: TGTGCCAGCAGTCGCAGTCTACAGGGAAGCTATGGCTACACCTTC. Protein sequence: CASSRSLQGSYGYTF.

This clone was counted a few times. This chain links TRBV2 with TRBJ2-5; TRBD1 or TRBD2 may be the D gene (6 bases each). This CDR3 has 14 residues. The germline gives CDR1 SNHLY, CDR2 FYNNEI. V was cut by 2 bases and J by 5 bases, with 12 bases left in between. The DNA for the CDR3 is TGTGCCAGCAGTGAATCCCGGGGGCCGGAGACCCAGTACTTC. Translated, it gives CASSESRGPETQYF.

V is TRBV9 and J is TRBJ2-1, with D tentatively TRBD1 or TRBD2 (6 bases each). V was shortened by 2 bases and J by 8 bases, with 14 bases between the two germline ends. This CDR3 spans 14 amino acids. The V gene's germline CDR1 is SGDLS and CDR2 YYNGEE. CDR3 sequence reads: CASSVRPEGDEQFF. CDR3 sequence (DNA): TGTGCCAGCAGCGTGAGGCCGGAGGGGGATGAGCAGTTCTTC.

The V gene is TRBV11-2, the J gene TRBJ2-7, with 10 bases matching TRBD2. CDR3 size: 18 residues. Trimming at V came to 5 bases and at J to 4 bases, leaving 17 bases not matched to a gene. From germline, CDR1 is SGHAT and CDR2 FQNNGV. Here the CDR3 reads CASSLKRGGAGGRYEQYF. The CDR3 bases are TGTGCCAGCAGCCTAAAACGGGGCGGAGCGGGGGGGCGATACGAGCAGTACTTC. Drawing the rest from reference TRBV11-2 and TRBJ2-7, the complete variable domain is EAGVAQSPRYKIIEKRQSVAFWCNPISGHATLYWYQQILGQGPKLLIQFQNNGVVDDSQLPKDRFSAERLKGVDSTLKIQPAKLEDSAVYLCASSLKRGGAGGRYEQYFGPGTRLTVT.